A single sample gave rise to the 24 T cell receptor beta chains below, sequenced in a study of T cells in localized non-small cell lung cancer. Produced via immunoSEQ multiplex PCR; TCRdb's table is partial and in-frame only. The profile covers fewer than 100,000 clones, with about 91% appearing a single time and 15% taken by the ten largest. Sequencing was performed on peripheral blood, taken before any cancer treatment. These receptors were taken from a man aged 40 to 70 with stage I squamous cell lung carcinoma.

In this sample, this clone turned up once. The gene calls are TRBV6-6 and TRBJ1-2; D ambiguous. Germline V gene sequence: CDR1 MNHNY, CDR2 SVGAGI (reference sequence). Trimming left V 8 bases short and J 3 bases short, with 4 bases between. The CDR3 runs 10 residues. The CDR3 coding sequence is TGTGCCAGCCGCGACTATGGCTACACCTTC. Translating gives CASRDYGYTF.

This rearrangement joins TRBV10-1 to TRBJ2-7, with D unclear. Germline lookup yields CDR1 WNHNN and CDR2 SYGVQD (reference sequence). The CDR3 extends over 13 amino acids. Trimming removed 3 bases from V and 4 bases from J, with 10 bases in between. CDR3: CASSESLGYEQYF. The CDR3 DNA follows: TGCGCCAGCAGTGAATCCCTAGGATACGAGCAGTACTTC.

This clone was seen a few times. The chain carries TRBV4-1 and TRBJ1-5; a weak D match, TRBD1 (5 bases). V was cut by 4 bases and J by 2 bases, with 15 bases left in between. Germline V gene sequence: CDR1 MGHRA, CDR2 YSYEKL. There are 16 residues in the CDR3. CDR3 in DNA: TGCGCCAGCAGCCGGGTTTGGGGGGATGGCAATCAGCCCCAGCATTTT. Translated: CASSRVWGDGNQPQHF.

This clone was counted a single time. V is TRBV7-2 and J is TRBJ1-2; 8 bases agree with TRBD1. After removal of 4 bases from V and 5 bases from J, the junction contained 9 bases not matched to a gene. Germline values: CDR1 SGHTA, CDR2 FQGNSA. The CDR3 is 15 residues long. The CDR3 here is CASSSQTGDPYGYTF. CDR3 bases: TGTGCCAGCAGCTCTCAGACAGGGGACCCATATGGCTACACCTTC. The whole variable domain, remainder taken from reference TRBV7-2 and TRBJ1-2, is GAGVSQSPSNKVTEKGKDVELRCDPISGHTALYWYRQSLGQGLEFLIYFQGNSAPDKSGLPSDRFSAERTGGSVSTLTIQRTQQEDSAVYLCASSSQTGDPYGYTFGSGTRLTVV.

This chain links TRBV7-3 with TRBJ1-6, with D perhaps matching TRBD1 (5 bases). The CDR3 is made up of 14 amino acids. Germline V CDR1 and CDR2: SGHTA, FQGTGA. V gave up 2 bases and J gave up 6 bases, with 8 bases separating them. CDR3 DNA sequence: TGTGCCAGCAGCTTAGGGAGGGGTAATTCACCCCTCCACTTT. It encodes CASSLGRGNSPLHF.

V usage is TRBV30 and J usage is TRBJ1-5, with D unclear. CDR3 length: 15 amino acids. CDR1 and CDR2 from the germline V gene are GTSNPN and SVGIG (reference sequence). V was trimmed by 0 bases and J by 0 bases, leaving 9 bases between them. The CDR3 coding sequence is TGTGCCTGGAGTGTACGAGGATATAGCAATCAGCCCCAGCATTTT. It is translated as CAWSVRGYSNQPQHF.

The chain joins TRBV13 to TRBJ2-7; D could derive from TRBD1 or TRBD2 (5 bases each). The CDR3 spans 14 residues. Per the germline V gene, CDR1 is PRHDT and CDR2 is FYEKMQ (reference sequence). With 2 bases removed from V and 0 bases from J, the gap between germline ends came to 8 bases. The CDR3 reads CASSLKGSSYEQYF. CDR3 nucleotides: TGTGCCAGCAGCTTAAAGGGGAGCTCCTACGAGCAGTACTTC.

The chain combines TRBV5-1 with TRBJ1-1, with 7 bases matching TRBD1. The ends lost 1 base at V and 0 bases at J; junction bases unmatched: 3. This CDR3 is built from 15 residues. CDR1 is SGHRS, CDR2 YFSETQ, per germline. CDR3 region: CASSLTGVLNTEAFF. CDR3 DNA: TGCGCCAGCAGCTTGACAGGGGTATTGAACACTGAAGCTTTCTTT.

This chain's CDR3 is CASSLYRGPRWDNEQFF. The CDR3 DNA reads as TGTGCCAGCAGCCTCTACAGGGGCCCCCGTTGGGACAATGAGCAGTTCTTC. This chain uses TRBV5-6 with TRBJ2-1; 7 positions match TRBD1. Unmatched junction bases numbered 15, after V lost 4 bases and J lost 5 bases. Germline CDR1 SGHDT, CDR2 YYEEEE. The CDR3 sequence is 17 residues long.

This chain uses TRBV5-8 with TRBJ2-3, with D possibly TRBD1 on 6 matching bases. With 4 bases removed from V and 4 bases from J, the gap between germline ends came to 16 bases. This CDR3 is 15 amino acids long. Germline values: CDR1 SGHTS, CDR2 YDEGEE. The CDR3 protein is CASSILGQPPDTQYF. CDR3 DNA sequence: TGTGCCAGCAGCATCCTAGGACAGCCCCCAGATACGCAGTATTTT.

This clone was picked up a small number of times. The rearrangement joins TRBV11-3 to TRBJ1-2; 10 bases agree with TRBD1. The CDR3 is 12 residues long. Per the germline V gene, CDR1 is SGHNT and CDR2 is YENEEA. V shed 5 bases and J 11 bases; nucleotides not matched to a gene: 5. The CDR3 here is CASSRDRGRYTF. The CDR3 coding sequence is TGTGCCAGCAGCCGTGACAGGGGGCGGTACACCTTC. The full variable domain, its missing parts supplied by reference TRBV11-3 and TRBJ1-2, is EAGVVQSPRYKIIEKKQPVAFWCNPISGHNTLYWYLQNLGQGPELLIRYENEEAVDDSQLPKDRFSAERLKGVDSTLKIQPAELGDSAVYLCASSRDRGRYTFGSGTRLTVV.

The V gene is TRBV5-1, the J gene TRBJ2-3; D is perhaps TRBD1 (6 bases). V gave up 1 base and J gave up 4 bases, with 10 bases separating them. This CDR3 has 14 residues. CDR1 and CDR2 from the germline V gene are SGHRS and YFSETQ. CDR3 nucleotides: TGCGCCAGCAGCTTGTACGGGACACCAGATACGCAGTATTTT. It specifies CASSLYGTPDTQYF.

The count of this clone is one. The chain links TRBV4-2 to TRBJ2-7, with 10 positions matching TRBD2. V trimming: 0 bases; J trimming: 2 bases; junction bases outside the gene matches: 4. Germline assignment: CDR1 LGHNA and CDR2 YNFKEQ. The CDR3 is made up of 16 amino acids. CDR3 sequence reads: CASSQDRTSGPYEQYF. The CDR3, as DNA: TGTGCCAGCAGCCAAGACCGGACTAGCGGCCCCTACGAGCAGTACTTC.

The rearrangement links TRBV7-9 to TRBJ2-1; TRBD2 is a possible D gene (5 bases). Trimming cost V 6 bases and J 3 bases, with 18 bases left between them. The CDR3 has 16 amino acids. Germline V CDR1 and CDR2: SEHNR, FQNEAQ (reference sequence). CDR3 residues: CASRQPGFRDYNEQFF. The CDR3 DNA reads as TGTGCCAGCAGACAACCGGGCTTTCGGGACTACAATGAGCAGTTCTTC.

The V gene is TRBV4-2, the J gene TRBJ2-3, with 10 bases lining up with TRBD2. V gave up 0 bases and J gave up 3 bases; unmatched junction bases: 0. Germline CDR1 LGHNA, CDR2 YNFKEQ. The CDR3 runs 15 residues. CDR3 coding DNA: TGTGCCAGCAGCCAAGAGGGACTAGCGACAGATACGCAGTATTTT. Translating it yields CASSQEGLATDTQYF.

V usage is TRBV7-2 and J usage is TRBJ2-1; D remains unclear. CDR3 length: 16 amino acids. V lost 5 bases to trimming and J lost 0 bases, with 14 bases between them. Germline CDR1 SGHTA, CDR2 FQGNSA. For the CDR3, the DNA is TGTGCCAGCAGCCCGAGGCCACTGAGCTCCTACAATGAGCAGTTCTTC. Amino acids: CASSPRPLSSYNEQFF.

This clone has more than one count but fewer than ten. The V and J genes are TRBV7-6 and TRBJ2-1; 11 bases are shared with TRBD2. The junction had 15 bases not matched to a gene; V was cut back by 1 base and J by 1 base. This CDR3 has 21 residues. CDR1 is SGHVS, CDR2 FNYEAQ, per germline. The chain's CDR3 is CASSLEYGSGGALGSYNEQFF. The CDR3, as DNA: TGTGCCAGCAGCTTAGAATACGGTAGCGGGGGGGCCTTGGGTTCCTACAATGAGCAGTTCTTC.

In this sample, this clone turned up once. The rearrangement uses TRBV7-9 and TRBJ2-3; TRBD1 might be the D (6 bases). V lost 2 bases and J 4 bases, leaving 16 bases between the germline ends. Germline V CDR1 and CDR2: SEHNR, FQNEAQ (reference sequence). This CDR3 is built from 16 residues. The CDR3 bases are TGTGCCAGCAGCTTACCTAGGGCAGGGGATGCAGATACGCAGTATTTT. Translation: CASSLPRAGDADTQYF.

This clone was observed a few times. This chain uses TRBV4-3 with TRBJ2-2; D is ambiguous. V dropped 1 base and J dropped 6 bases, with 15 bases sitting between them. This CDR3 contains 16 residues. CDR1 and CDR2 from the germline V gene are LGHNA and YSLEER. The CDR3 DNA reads TGCGCCAGCAGCCAAGCCGGGCCCCTGGTAGCCGGGGAGCTGTTTTTT. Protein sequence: CASSQAGPLVAGELFF.

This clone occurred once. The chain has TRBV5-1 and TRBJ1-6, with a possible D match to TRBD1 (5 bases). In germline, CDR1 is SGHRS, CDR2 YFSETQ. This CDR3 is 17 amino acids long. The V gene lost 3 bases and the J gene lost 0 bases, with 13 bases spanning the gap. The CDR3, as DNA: TGCGCCAGCAGCTCTTATCAGGGAACCTCCTATAATTCACCCCTCCACTTT. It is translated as CASSSYQGTSYNSPLHF.

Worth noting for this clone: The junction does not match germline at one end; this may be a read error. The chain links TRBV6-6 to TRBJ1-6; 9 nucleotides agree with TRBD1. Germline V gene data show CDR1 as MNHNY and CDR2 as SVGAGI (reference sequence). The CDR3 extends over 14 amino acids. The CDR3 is CASSYGTGSVAPYF. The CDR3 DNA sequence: TGTGCCAGCAGTTACGGGACAGGGTCCGTCGCGCCCTACTTT.

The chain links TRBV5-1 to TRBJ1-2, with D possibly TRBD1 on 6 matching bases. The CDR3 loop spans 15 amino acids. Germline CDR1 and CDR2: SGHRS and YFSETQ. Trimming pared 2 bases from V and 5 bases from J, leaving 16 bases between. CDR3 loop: CASSFGAGADYGYTF. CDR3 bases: TGCGCCAGCAGCTTTGGGGCAGGGGCTGATTATGGCTACACCTTC.

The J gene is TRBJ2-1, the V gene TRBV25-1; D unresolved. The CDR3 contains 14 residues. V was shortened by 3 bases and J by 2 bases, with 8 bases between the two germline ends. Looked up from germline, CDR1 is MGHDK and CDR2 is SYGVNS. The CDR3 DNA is TGTGCCAGCAGTGACCTAACCACCTACAATGAGCAGTTCTTC. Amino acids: CASSDLTTYNEQFF.

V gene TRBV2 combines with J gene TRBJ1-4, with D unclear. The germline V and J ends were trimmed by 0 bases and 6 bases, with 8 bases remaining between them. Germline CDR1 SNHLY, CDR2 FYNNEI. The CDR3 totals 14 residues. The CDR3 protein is CASSEAFPHEKLFF. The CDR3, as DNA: TGTGCCAGCAGTGAAGCGTTCCCACATGAAAAACTGTTTTTT. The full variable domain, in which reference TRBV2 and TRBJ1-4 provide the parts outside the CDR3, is EPEVTQTPSHQVTQMGQEVILRCVPISNHLYFYWYRQILGQKVEFLVSFYNNEISEKSEIFDDQFSVERPDGSNFTLKIRSTKLEDSAMYFCASSEAFPHEKLFFGSGTQLSVL.